This T cell receptor beta chain was sequenced during a study of early T cells in non-severe SARS-CoV-2 infection. TCRdb independently ran MiXCR on the 5' RACE reads; one entry per CDR3 protein. The sample lists roughly 99,000 distinct CDR3 sequences; approximately 12% were seen once. The germline V gene encodes CDR1 SGHAT and CDR2 FQNNGV. The CDR3 totals 12 residues. V lost 3 bases to trimming and J lost 8 bases, with 8 bases between them. The source of this sequence is an adult who was a healthcare worker with PCR-confirmed SARS-CoV-2 infection or an uninfected control (not recorded which). V is TRBV11-2 and J is TRBJ2-1; D is perhaps TRBD2 (6 bases). The material was whole blood, obtained at baseline. The CDR3 protein is CASSFRDYEQFF. The CDR3 DNA is TGTGCCAGCAGCTTCAGGGACTATGAGCAGTTCTTC.